The 18 T cell receptor beta chains given below trace back to one sample, sequenced in a study of blood T cell repertoires in COVID-19. Measured with immunoSEQ multiplex PCR; TCRdb has only the in-frame clones, and not every one. This sample has about 170,000 clones, with around 86% found just once. Sequenced material: peripheral blood. These receptor sequences come from a woman aged 80 or over with COVID-19, enrolled during active disease.

This chain connects TRBV15 to TRBJ2-7; a possible D gene is TRBD1 (6 bases). V lost 0 bases, J lost 0 bases, and 24 bases lay in between. CDR1 and CDR2 (germline): LNHNV, YYDKDF (reference sequence). The CDR3 loop spans 20 amino acids. This CDR3 is CATSRDTMGAGGPSSYEQYF. The CDR3 DNA is TGTGCCACCAGCAGAGACACGATGGGAGCTGGGGGCCCGAGCTCCTACGAGCAGTACTTC. The full variable domain, rest sourced from reference TRBV15 and TRBJ2-7, is DAMVIQNPRYQVTQFGKPVTLSCSQTLNHNVMYWYQQKSSQAPKLLFHYYDKDFNNEADTPDNFQSRRPNTSFCFLDIRSPGLGDTAMYLCATSRDTMGAGGPSSYEQYFGPGTRLTVT.

This clone was observed many times. This sequence joins TRBV19 and TRBJ2-7; maybe TRBD2 (6 bases). The CDR3 runs 15 residues. Germline loops: CDR1 LNHDA, CDR2 SQIVND (reference sequence). The V end was cut by 3 bases, the J end by 5 bases, with 17 bases between. The CDR3 coding sequence is TGTGCCAGTAGTATGGAGGCGGGAATCCGCGACGAGCAGTACTTC. This sequence encodes CASSMEAGIRDEQYF. Supplemented by reference TRBV19 and TRBJ2-7, the full variable domain reads DGGITQSPKYLFRKEGQNVTLSCEQNLNHDAMYWYRQDPGQGLRLIYYSQIVNDFQKGDIAEGYSVSREKKESFPLTVTSAQKNPTAFYLCASSMEAGIRDEQYFGPGTRLTVT.

V usage is TRBV15 and J usage is TRBJ2-1; 10 bases line up with TRBD2. V shed 0 bases and J 9 bases; nucleotides not matched to a gene: 8. The CDR3 contains 16 residues. Germline V lookup: CDR1 LNHNV, CDR2 YYDKDF (reference sequence). The CDR3 here is CATSREYSGRAGEQFF. The CDR3 DNA follows: TGTGCCACCAGCAGAGAGTACAGCGGGAGGGCCGGTGAGCAGTTCTTC.

The V gene is TRBV19, the J gene TRBJ1-5; D is ambiguous. This CDR3 is 16 amino acids long. V was cut by 3 bases and J by 2 bases, with 14 bases left in between. From germline, CDR1 is LNHDA and CDR2 SQIVND (reference sequence). CDR3 loop: CASSIPQAWGNQPQHF. The DNA for the CDR3 is TGTGCCAGTAGTATTCCCCAGGCGTGGGGCAATCAGCCCCAGCATTTT.

In its sample, this clone was seen once. This chain connects TRBV28 to TRBJ2-5; 13 positions agree with TRBD2. The CDR3 consists of 16 residues. V was clipped by 5 bases and J by 2 bases; unmatched bases: 5. Germline CDR1 and CDR2: MDHEN and SYDVKM. The DNA for the CDR3 is TGTGCCAGCAGTGGGGCGGGACTAGCGGGACAAGAGACCCAGTACTTC. It encodes CASSGAGLAGQETQYF.

The genes are TRBV6-5 and TRBJ1-2, with D possibly TRBD1 on 5 matching bases. In germline, CDR1 is MNHEY, CDR2 SVGAGI. V was shortened by 7 bases and J by 11 bases, with 17 bases between the two germline ends. This CDR3 region has 12 residues. The CDR3 DNA follows: TGTGCCAGCACCTCAGTCGACAGTTTATACACCTTC. Its protein product is CASTSVDSLYTF.

This chain joins TRBV19 and TRBJ1-2; 7 bases are shared with TRBD1. The CDR3 loop spans 16 amino acids. The germline CDR1 and CDR2 sequences are LNHDA and SQIVND (reference sequence). V shed 0 bases and J 8 bases; nucleotides not matched to a gene: 12. The DNA of the CDR3 is TGTGCCAGTAGTATAGACGTCACAGGGGTTCCCGTCGGCTACACCTTC. Protein product: CASSIDVTGVPVGYTF.

The chain has TRBV28 and TRBJ2-4; the D is unclear. The CDR3 runs 15 residues. The germline V and J ends were trimmed by 2 bases and 0 bases, with 8 bases remaining between them. Germline assignment: CDR1 MDHEN and CDR2 SYDVKM. In DNA, the CDR3 is TGTGCCAGCAGTTTAGCGGAGAAAGCCAAAAACATTCAGTACTTC. This translates into CASSLAEKAKNIQYF.

In this sample, this clone turned up once. V usage is TRBV6-4 and J usage is TRBJ1-6, with D hard to call. There are 13 residues in the CDR3. The germline CDR1 and CDR2 sequences are MRHNA and SNTAGT. The V end was cut by 5 bases, the J end by 10 bases, with 12 bases between. CDR3 residues: CASSPEGKSPLHF. The CDR3 DNA is TGTGCCAGCAGTCCGGAGGGAAAGTCACCCCTCCACTTT.

In this sample, this clone turned up once. The chain has TRBV19 and TRBJ1-5; TRBD1 might be the D (6 bases). This CDR3 region has 15 residues. Germline V gene sequence: CDR1 LNHDA, CDR2 SQIVND (reference sequence). Trimming removed 9 bases from V and 3 bases from J, with 18 bases in between. In nucleotides, the CDR3 is TGTGCCAGCCAGGGGCTGGGGGATGCCAATCAGCCCCAGCATTTT. Its protein is CASQGLGDANQPQHF.

This clone was detected only a few times. V and J are TRBV27 and TRBJ2-2, with D unclear. Trimming left V 5 bases short and J 7 bases short, with 8 bases between. Germline lookup yields CDR1 MNHEY and CDR2 SMNVEV (reference sequence). The length of the CDR3 is 12 residues. The CDR3 sequence is CASSQQYGELFF. CDR3 sequence (DNA): TGTGCCAGCAGTCAACAGTACGGGGAGCTGTTTTTT.

V is TRBV11-2 and J is TRBJ1-1; 7 positions agree with TRBD1. This CDR3 has 14 residues. Germline values: CDR1 SGHAT, CDR2 FQNNGV. V was pared by 5 bases and J by 4 bases, with 7 bases of the junction left unmatched. CDR3 sequence (DNA): TGTGCCAGCAGCGTGGACAGGAGGGGCACTGAAGCTTTCTTT. Protein product: CASSVDRRGTEAFF.

The CDR3 loop is CATSRDQWANTEAFF. The CDR3 DNA reads TGTGCCACCAGCAGAGATCAATGGGCAAACACTGAAGCTTTCTTT. This chain links TRBV15 with TRBJ1-1; no definite D call. The CDR3 runs 15 residues. Germline V gene sequence: CDR1 LNHNV, CDR2 YYDKDF (reference sequence). V was cut by 0 bases and J by 2 bases, with 10 bases left in between.

This clone was observed once. The V call is TRBV6-5, the J call TRBJ1-4; the D is unclear. Trimming removed 7 bases from V and 4 bases from J, with 13 bases in between. This CDR3 comprises 14 residues. Looked up from germline, CDR1 is MNHEY and CDR2 is SVGAGI. The CDR3, as DNA: TGTGCCAGCAACCCTGGACTGAATAATGAAAAACTGTTTTTT. It specifies CASNPGLNNEKLFF.

There are a few counts of this clone. This chain uses TRBV27 with TRBJ2-1, with 10 bases that match TRBD1. CDR3 length: 15 residues. The V segment lost 6 bases and the J segment 4 bases; nucleotides outside the gene matches: 6. Germline CDR1 MNHEY, CDR2 SMNVEV (reference sequence). The CDR3 sequence is CASRRPGQGYNEQFF. The CDR3 DNA sequence: TGTGCCAGCAGGAGACCGGGACAGGGGTACAATGAGCAGTTCTTC.

The chain joins TRBV6-1 to TRBJ1-5, with D possibly being TRBD1 (6 bases). CDR3 size: 15 residues. V was trimmed by 2 bases and J by 7 bases, leaving 15 bases between them. Germline CDR1 reads MNHNS; CDR2 reads SASEGT. The CDR3 loop is CASSEFGRGGQPQHF. For the CDR3, the DNA is TGTGCCAGCAGTGAATTTGGCAGGGGTGGACAGCCCCAGCATTTT.

Regarding this clone: Other DNA sequences of this sample code for an identical CDR3. The chain couples TRBV28 to TRBJ1-2; possible D gene TRBD1, 5 bases. The CDR3 spans 13 residues. V lost 1 base and J 8 bases, leaving 11 bases between the germline ends. From germline, CDR1 is MDHEN and CDR2 SYDVKM. For the CDR3, the DNA is TGTGCCAGCAGTTTATCTGGGGCACGGGGCTACACCTTC. Translated, it gives CASSLSGARGYTF.

V and J are TRBV28 and TRBJ2-7; 7 bases map to TRBD1. Per the germline V gene, CDR1 is MDHEN and CDR2 is SYDVKM. Germline trimming cut 6 bases from V and 3 bases from J; bases unmatched to any gene: 5. CDR3 length: 13 amino acids. CDR3 nucleotides: TGTGCCAGCAGCCGGGGACAGAACTACGAGCAGTACTTC. This translates into CASSRGQNYEQYF.